In its sample, the clone carrying this T cell receptor beta chain was seen a few times. Profiled with immunoSEQ multiplex PCR; TCRdb holds only in-frame clones, not every one. This table has roughly 500,000 clones, approximately 90% appearing once. This sample stems from a study of blood T cell repertoires in COVID-19. The CDR3 loop spans 15 amino acids. Germline lookup yields CDR1 SGHVS and CDR2 FQNEAQ. V lost 3 bases, J lost 2 bases, and 7 bases stayed unmatched. Material for sequencing was PBMCs or T cells enriched from blood (not recorded which). The chain has TRBV7-8 and TRBJ2-7; TRBD2 aligns across 7 bases. This receptor was identified in a woman aged 40 to 50 who had recovered from COVID-19. CDR3 sequence: CASSFPASGTYEQYF. The CDR3 nucleotides read TGTGCCAGCAGCTTCCCGGCTAGCGGTACCTACGAGCAGTACTTC.